This is a list of T cell receptor beta chains from one sample in a study of shared clonotypes between healthy human individuals. TCRdb's table, derived via immunoSEQ multiplex PCR, lists solely in-frame clones and lacks some. The sample has roughly 2.2 million clones, approximately 95% seen once. The material sequenced was naive CD4+ T cells from PBMCs. The receptors were sampled from a man aged 18 to 29 in good health. Some clones in this sample may be carry-over from other donors' samples. CDR3s include the opening cysteine and the closing phenylalanine or tryptophan. The D gene is left open where the match is weak. Size values are once, few and many counts, or a class for expanded clones, and some rows have none.

clone_size d_call cdr3_length j_call v_call cdr3_nt cdr3_aa
. . 15 TRBJ2-7 TRBV28 TGTGCCAGCAGTTTGACTAGTAGGTCATACTACGAGCAGTACTTC CASSLTSRSYYEQYF
. . 14 TRBJ1-1 TRBV14 TGTGCCAGCAGCCAACTTGGGCATGGCACTGAAGCTTTCTTT CASSQLGHGTEAFF
once . 14 TRBJ2-7 TRBV28 TGTGCCAGCAGTCCCGGACTTAACCTATACGAGCAGTACTTC CASSPGLNLYEQYF
. . 16 TRBJ2-2 TRBV19 TGTGCCAGTAGAAATCAGGGGAGCGGGGACACCGGGGAGCTGTTTTTT CASRNQGSGDTGELFF
. . 16 TRBJ1-1 TRBV19 TGTGCCAGTAGGGGCACTTCTGTCGGGAAAGGTCCTGAAGCTTTCTTT CASRGTSVGKGPEAFF
. . 16 TRBJ2-3 TRBV5-1 TGCGCCAGCAGCTTCGGCCTAGCAGCTAGCACAGATACGCAGTATTTT CASSFGLAASTDTQYF
. TRBD1 16 TRBJ2-5 TRBV28 TGTGCCAGCAGTCGCAGGGACAGGGGAGTCAGAAAGACCCAGTACTTC CASSRRDRGVRKTQYF
. TRBD2 14 TRBJ2-7 TRBV19 TGTGCCAGTTGTAAGAGGACTAGCTGCTACGAGCAGTACTTC CASCKRTSCYEQYF
. . 15 TRBJ1-6 TRBV27 TGTGCCAGCAGTTTGTTGAGGGGGGTCGGGTCACCCCTCCACTTT CASSLLRGVGSPLHF
. TRBD1 16 TRBJ1-5 TRBV7-2 TGTGCCAGCAGCCGCCTCAGGACAGGGAACAATCAGCCCCAGCATTTT CASSRLRTGNNQPQHF
. TRBD1 15 TRBJ1-1 TRBV11-1 TGTGCCAGCAGACAATTAGGGACAGTCCCCCCTGAAGCTTTCTTT CASRQLGTVPPEAFF
. . 17 TRBJ1-5 TRBV21-1 TGTGCCAGCAGCAAAGGTGAAGGGGCGGATAGCAATCAGCCCCAGCATTTT CASSKGEGADSNQPQHF
once TRBD1 15 TRBJ1-4 TRBV5-1 TGCGCCAGCAGCGCCGCCGGGACAGGGAATGAAAAACTGTTTTTT CASSAAGTGNEKLFF
. TRBD2 18 TRBJ2-1 TRBV7-8 TGTGCCAGCAGCTCCCGTCCCTCGGGACTAGCGAGAATCAATGAGCAGTTCTTC CASSSRPSGLARINEQFF
once TRBD1 15 TRBJ2-3 TRBV11-3 TGTGCCAGCAGCTTTGGGACAGGGGATACAGATACGCAGTATTTT CASSFGTGDTDTQYF
. . 15 TRBJ2-6 TRBV2 TGTGCCAGCAGTGAAGGGGGACCTGGGGCCAACGTCCTGACTTTC CASSEGGPGANVLTF
. . 11 TRBJ1-2 TRBV20-1 TGCAGTGCTAGTGAGGGCCGCGGCTACACCTTC CSASEGRGYTF
. . 15 TRBJ1-3 TRBV7-9 TGTGCCAGCAGCTTGCGGGCCTACTCTGGAAACACCATATATTTT CASSLRAYSGNTIYF
. . 15 TRBJ1-1 TRBV28 TGTGCCAGCAGTCAGGGTGGGGCTCGAAACACTGAAGCTTTCTTT CASSQGGARNTEAFF
. TRBD2 15 TRBJ2-7 TRBV9 TGTGCCAGCAGCCCCCAGGGGACTAGCAACTACGAGCAGTACTTC CASSPQGTSNYEQYF
. TRBD1 15 TRBJ1-3 TRBV7-2 TGTGCCAGCAGCACAGACAGGGCGGCTGGAAACACCATATATTTT CASSTDRAAGNTIYF
few . 16 TRBJ1-2 TRBV7-9 TGTGCCAGCAGCTCGGACATGAGGGAGATTAACTATGGCTACACCTTC CASSSDMREINYGYTF
. . 13 TRBJ2-5 TRBV2 TGTGCCAGCAACGAGGATTTCCAAGAGACCCAGTACTTC CASNEDFQETQYF
. TRBD2 15 TRBJ2-5 TRBV7-2 TGTGCCAGCAGCTTACTAGCGGACCCCCAAGAGACCCAGTACTTC CASSLLADPQETQYF